Described below is a single T cell receptor (beta chain) sequence and its context. Its specific antigen is unknown. The record has no base qualities; no much larger clone is one base away. Its CDR3 holds 13 amino acids, cysteine through phenylalanine. The retained sequence is limited to the CDR3, 39 bases, with the frame set at the first base. The germline V gene (reference sequence) gives CDR1 as DFQATT and CDR2 as SNEGSKA. The V end loses 2 bases and the J end loses 4 bases, and a stretch of 11 bases separates them. Library construction relied on PCR. DNA from cultured CD4+ T cells underwent TCR sequencing with the Oncomine TCR Beta short-read assay at the Johns Hopkins FTIC core. The QIAamp micro DNA kit was used to extract genomic DNA from the cultured CD4+ T cells. Oncomine TCR Beta libraries from cultured CD4+ T cells were pooled with unique dual indexes and sequenced on an Illumina iSeq 100. The original methods were these. Non-productive sequences were removed, and CDR3s that did not start with C, did not end with F or W, or were shorter than 7 amino acids were discarded. The MANAFEST web application was used to identify antigen-specific clonotypes by comparing peptide-stimulated wells against reference wells and other culture wells. To be called positive, a clone needed an FDR below 0.05, an odds ratio above 5, and a productive frequency above 0.1% in at least two of three replicate wells. Clonotypes that were significantly expanded in both SARS-CoV-2 spike wells and at least one common cold coronavirus spike condition were defined as cross-reactive. Similarity between CDR3 sequences was evaluated in R version 3.6.1 using Levenshtein distances (stringdist) and unrooted phylogenetic trees (ape). The public sequencing data were trimmed at Q25 with fastp and processed into clonotypes with MiXCR by TCRdb, which kept only in-frame beta chains. Rows matching on CDR3 protein sequence are summarized as one entry with the most common DNA and genes. TCRdb assigned the V and J calls; the authors' analysis was not used. In this sample the table shows roughly 20,000 distinct CDR3 sequences, around 58% of which occur a single time. The ten largest clones take up roughly 8.3% of the sample.

This entry comes from a study of vaccination and CD4 T cells after COVID-19 (dated 2022 in TCRdb). With regard to the full study: SARS-CoV-2 positivity had been established in the convalescent patients by nasal swab PCR, and mild disease was recorded in several of these patients and severe disease in one. Each participant got two doses of either the Pfizer-BioNTech BNT162b2 vaccine (n=8) or the Moderna mRNA-1273 vaccine (n=2). Post-vaccine blood samples were taken a median of around 77 days after the second vaccine dose, with a range of 14 to 241 days. In around 9 COVID-19 convalescent patients and a few infection-naive healthy vaccine recipients, researchers compared the spike-specific CD4+ TCR repertoire from before mRNA vaccination with the repertoire from after. Post-COVID blood samples were collected from convalescent patients a median of about 92 days after diagnosis, with a range of roughly 35 to 161 days. As controls, cultures received a CEFX viral epitope pool (the positive control), an HIV-1 Nef peptide pool (the negative control), or no peptide at all. Culture stimuli were overlapping spike peptide pools from SARS-CoV-2 and from the common cold coronaviruses HCoV-NL63, HCoV-OC43 and HCoV-229E. The convalescent cohort included six males and four females, with two Hispanic individuals, seven Caucasians, two Asians and one multiracial person.

The meaning of the sample's treatment or condition label: approximately 11-day PBMC culture with coronavirus spike peptide pools or control peptides (ViraFEST assay). The study used the ViraFEST assay, which expanded antigen-specific T cells with peptide pools and then identified expanded clonotypes by TCR sequencing. The convalescent patients' positive SARS-CoV-2 PCR tests were from March to December 2020, which was before the Alpha, Beta and Delta variants emerged in the United States. Around 2 million PBMCs per well were cultured in IMDM with roughly 5% human AB serum and about 9.2 IU/ml IL-2, plus 10 ug/ml peptide pools. On days 3 and 7, half of the culture medium was replaced with fresh IL-2-containing medium. CD4+ T cells were isolated after approximately eleven days of culture through negative selection using the EasySep CD4+ T cell isolation kit. Ficoll-Paque Plus gradient centrifugation was used to isolate PBMCs from whole blood, and the isolated PBMCs were then either used fresh or cryopreserved at -140C. In general, triplicate wells were set up for every culture condition.

What the research found in general, with its limitations: The median number of SARS-CoV-2-reactive clonotypes rose from under 25 after infection to 38 after vaccination, but the change was not significant. The study included relatively few convalescent patients and did not analyze early timepoints after natural infection. Among the post-vaccine SARS-CoV-2-reactive clones in convalescent patients, a median roughly 85% showed up only after vaccination, which suggests vaccine-specific priming. Of the vaccine-specific clones in convalescent patients, 304 of 307, or nearly all, reacted only to SARS-CoV-2 spike and did not cross-react with common cold coronaviruses.

The sequence was collected from a human donor who had recovered from COVID-19. Material: CD4+ T cells from blood, cultured in vitro. Rearrangement joined TRBV20-1 to TRBJ1-1; the D gene is perhaps TRBD1, on 6 matching bases. Read as DNA, the sequence is TGCAGTGCTAGAAAAAGGGGGACCACTGAAGCTTTCTTT. This translates into CSARKRGTTEAFF.